The clone carrying this TCR beta chain has only one observation. With V trimmed by 8 bases and J by 3 bases, 2 bases remained unmatched. This CDR3 is 14 amino acids long. In germline, CDR1 is SNHLY, CDR2 FYNNEI. This entry is derived from a study of blood T cell repertoires in COVID-19. Overall study: The samples span acute and convalescent COVID-19 from the United States, Italy and Spain. The analysed material was cDNA or gDNA that came from T cells, B-cell-depleted T cells, or PBMCs.

In the original analysis: Nucleated cell number was recorded as an estimate derived from reference gene primer amplification. TCRdb's copy holds only in-frame clones and misses some; the assay was immunoSEQ multiplex PCR. The DNA was the basis for D and trimming; V, J and clone size are from that table. The repertoire consists of 150,000 or so clones, with around 88% occurring once and the leading ten covering roughly 1.4%. The chain is built from TRBV2 and TRBJ2-5; 14 nucleotides line up with TRBD2. This receptor was taken from a woman in her fifties or sixties with acute or convalescent COVID-19. Sequences were obtained from peripheral blood. The CDR3 bases are TGTGCCAGCGGACTAGCGGGGGGAAAAGAGACCCAGTACTTC. Its translation: CASGLAGGKETQYF.